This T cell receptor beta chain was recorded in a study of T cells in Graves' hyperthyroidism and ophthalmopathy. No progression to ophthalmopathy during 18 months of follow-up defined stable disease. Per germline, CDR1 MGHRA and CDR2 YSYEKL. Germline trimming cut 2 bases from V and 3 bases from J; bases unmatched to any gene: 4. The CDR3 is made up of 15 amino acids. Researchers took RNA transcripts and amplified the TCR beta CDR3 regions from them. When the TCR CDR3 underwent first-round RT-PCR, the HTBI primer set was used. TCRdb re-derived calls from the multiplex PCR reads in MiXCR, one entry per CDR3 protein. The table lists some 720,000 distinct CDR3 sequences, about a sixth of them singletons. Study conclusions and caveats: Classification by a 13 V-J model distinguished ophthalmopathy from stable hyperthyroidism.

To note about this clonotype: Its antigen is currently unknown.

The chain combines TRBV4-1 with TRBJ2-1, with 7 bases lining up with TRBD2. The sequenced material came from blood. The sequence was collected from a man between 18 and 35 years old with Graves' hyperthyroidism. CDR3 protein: CASSQPTSDYNEQFF. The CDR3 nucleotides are TGCGCCAGCAGCCAACCAACTAGCGACTACAATGAGCAGTTCTTC.